This T cell receptor beta chain appears in the sequencing data of a study of T cell clones after liver transplantation. Study as a whole: Patients counted as tolerant after at least one year off all immunosuppression, enzymes not exceeding twice normal. Study-level results: A significant post-transplant drop in circulating graft-donor-reactive CD4 TCRbeta sequences occurred in most of the 8 subjects. Migration into the graft, not deletion, may explain lost graft donor-reactive T cells.

To note about this clone: Its matching antigen is unknown.

The repertoire was sequenced with immunoSEQ multiplex PCR; TCRdb's copy has only in-frame clones and lacks some. The table includes around 110,000 clones, about nine tenths detected once. The CDR3 is made up of 14 amino acids. This clonotype was obtained from a human patient who received a liver transplant. Some T cells may trace back to the graft donor. The chain has TRBV21-1 and TRBJ2-5; no DNA check was done on the table's D call, TRBD2. TRBV21-1 is a listed pseudogene. This sample comprised CD4+ T cells from blood, obtained 12 months after liver transplant. The CDR3 sequence is CASSKDPTTQPLDF. Written as DNA, the CDR3 is TGTGCCAGCAGCAAAGACCCTACTACGCAGCCGTTGGACTTC.